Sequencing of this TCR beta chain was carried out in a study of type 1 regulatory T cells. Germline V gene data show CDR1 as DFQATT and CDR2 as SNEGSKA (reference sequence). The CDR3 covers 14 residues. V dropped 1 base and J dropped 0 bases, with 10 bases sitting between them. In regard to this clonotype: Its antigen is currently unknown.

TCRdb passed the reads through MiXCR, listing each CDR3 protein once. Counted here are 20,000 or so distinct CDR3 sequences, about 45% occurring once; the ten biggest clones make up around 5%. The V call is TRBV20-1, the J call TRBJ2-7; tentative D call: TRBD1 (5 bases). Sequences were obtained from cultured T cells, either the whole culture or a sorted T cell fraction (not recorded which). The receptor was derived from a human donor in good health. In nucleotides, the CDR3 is TGCAGTGCTAGAGGGGCAGGGAACTCCTACGAGCAGTACTTC. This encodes CSARGAGNSYEQYF.